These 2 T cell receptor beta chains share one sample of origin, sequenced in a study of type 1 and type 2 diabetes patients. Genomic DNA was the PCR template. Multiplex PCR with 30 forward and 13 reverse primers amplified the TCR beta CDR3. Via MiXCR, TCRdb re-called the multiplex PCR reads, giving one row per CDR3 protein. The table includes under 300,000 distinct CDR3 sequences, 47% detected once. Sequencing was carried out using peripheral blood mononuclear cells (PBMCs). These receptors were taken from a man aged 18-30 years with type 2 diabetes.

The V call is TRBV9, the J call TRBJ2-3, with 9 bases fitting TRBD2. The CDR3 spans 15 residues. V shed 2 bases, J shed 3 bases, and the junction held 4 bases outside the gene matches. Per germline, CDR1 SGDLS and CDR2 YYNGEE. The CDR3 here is CASSVSGGRTDTQYF. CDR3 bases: TGTGCCAGCAGCGTGAGCGGGGGGAGAACAGATACGCAGTATTTT.

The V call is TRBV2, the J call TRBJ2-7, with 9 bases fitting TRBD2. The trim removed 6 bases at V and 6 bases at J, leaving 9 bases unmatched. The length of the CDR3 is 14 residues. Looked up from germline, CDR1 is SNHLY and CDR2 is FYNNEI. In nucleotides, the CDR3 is TGTGCCAGCAGGATTGGGACTAGCTCCCGCGAGCAGTACTTC. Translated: CASRIGTSSREQYF. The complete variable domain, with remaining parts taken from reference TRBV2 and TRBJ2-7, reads EPEVTQTPSHQVTQMGQEVILRCVPISNHLYFYWYRQILGQKVEFLVSFYNNEISEKSEIFDDQFSVERPDGSNFTLKIRSTKLEDSAMYFCASRIGTSSREQYFGPGTRLTVT.